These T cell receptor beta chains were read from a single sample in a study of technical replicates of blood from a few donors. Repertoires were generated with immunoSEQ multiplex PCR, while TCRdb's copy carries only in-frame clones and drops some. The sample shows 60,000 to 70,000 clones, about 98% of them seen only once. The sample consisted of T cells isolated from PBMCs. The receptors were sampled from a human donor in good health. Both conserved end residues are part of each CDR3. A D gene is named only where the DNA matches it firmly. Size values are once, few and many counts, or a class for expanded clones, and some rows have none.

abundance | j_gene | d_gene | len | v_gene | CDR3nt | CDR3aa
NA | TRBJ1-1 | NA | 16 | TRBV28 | TGTGCCAGCACACTACCGCCTAGGGGTTCGTGGACTGAAGCTTTCTTT | CASTLPPRGSWTEAFF
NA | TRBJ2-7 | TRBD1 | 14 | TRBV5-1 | TGCGCCAGCAGCCCCACAGGGGGGAAGTACGAGCAGTACTTC | CASSPTGGKYEQYF
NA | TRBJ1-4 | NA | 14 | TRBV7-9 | TGTGCCAGCAGCTTCCCAAATGTTAATGAAAAACTGTTTTTT | CASSFPNVNEKLFF
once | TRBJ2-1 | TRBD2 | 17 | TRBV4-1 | TGCGCCAGCAGCCAAGATTCCTCGCGGGAGTATCTCAATGAGCAGTTCTTC | CASSQDSSREYLNEQFF
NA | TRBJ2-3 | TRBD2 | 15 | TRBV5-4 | TGTGCCAGCAGCTTGGGACTAGCGTACACAGATACGCAGTATTTT | CASSLGLAYTDTQYF
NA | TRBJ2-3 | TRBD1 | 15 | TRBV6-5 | TGTGCCAGCAGAGCGCCGGGACAGGGTTCAGATACGCAGTATTTT | CASRAPGQGSDTQYF
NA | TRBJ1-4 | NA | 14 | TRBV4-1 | TGCGCCAGCAGCCAAGCTGGCAGGGAAGAAAAACTGTTTTTT | CASSQAGREEKLFF
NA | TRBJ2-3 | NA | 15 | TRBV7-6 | TGTGCCAGCAGCTTAAGTGGTCGGGTCACAGATACGCAGTATTTT | CASSLSGRVTDTQYF
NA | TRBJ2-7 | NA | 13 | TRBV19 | TGTGCCATCTCTCCAGGCAGCTCCTACGAGCAGTACTTC | CAISPGSSYEQYF
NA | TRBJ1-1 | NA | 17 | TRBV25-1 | TGTGCCAGCAGTGTGGGTTGGACAGCATCTTCTGGCACTGAAGCTTTCTTT | CASSVGWTASSGTEAFF
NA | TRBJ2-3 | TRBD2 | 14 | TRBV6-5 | TGTGCCAGCAGTCGGACTAGCCGCACAGATACGCAGTATTTT | CASSRTSRTDTQYF
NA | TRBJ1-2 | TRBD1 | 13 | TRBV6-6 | TGTGCCAGCAGGGACAGGGGACGGGAGGGCTACACCTTC | CASRDRGREGYTF
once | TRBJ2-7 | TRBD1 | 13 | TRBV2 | TGTGCCAGCTTAGTGGGACAGACGATCGAGCAGTACTTC | CASLVGQTIEQYF
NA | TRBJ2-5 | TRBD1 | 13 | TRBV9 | TGTGCCAGCAGCGTGGGACAGAAAGAGACCCAGTACTTC | CASSVGQKETQYF
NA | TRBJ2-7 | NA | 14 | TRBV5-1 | TGCGCCAGCAGAGAGCTGGGGGCGGAGACCGAGCAGTACTTC | CASRELGAETEQYF
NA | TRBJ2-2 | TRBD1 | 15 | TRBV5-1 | TGCGCCAGCAGCACCGGGACAGTAAACACCGGGGAGCTGTTTTTT | CASSTGTVNTGELFF
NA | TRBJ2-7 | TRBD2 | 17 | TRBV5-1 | TGCGCCAGCAGCGGGGATCGGGAGGGCCTCTTTACCTACGAGCAGTACTTC | CASSGDREGLFTYEQYF
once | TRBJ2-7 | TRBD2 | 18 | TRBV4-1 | TGCGCCAGCAGCCAAAGGGCCGGGACTAGCGGGGGGTACTACGAGCAGTACTTC | CASSQRAGTSGGYYEQYF
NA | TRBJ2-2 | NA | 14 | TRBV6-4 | TGTGCCAGCAGTCGTACAGGAAACACCGGGGAGCTGTTTTTT | CASSRTGNTGELFF
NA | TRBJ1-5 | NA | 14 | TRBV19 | TGTGCCAGTAGTATAGGTCAGCCCAGGGAGCCCCAGCATTTT | CASSIGQPREPQHF
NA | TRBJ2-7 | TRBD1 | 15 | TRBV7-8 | TGTGCCAGCAGCCCGGACAGGGTAAAACCCTACGAGCAGTACTTC | CASSPDRVKPYEQYF
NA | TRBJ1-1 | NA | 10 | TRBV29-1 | TGCAGCGCCACGAGAGGTGAAGCTTTCTTT | CSATRGEAFF
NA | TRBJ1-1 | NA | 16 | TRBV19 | TGTGCCAGTAGTACCTCCCCAGGGGAGTGGTACACTGAAGCTTTCTTT | CASSTSPGEWYTEAFF
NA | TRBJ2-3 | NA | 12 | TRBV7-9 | TGTGCCAGCAGCCCGGGCACAGATACGCAGTATTTT | CASSPGTDTQYF
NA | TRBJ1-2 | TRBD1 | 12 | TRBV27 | TGTGCCAGCTCGACAGGGGACTATGGCTACACCTTC | CASSTGDYGYTF
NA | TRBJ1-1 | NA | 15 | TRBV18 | TGTGCCAGCTCACCATATACAGAGTCGAACACTGAAGCTTTCTTT | CASSPYTESNTEAFF
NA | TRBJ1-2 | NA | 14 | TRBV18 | TGTGCCAGCTCCACCGCAGGATTAGGATATGGCTACACCTTC | CASSTAGLGYGYTF
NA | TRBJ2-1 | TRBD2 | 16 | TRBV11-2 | TGTGCCAGCAGAAACCTAGCGGGACCACAAGACAATGAGCAGTTCTTC | CASRNLAGPQDNEQFF
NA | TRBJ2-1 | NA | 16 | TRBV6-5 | TGTGCCAGCAGTTCTGTTGCTCCGAGGGCGTACAATGAGCAGTTCTTC | CASSSVAPRAYNEQFF
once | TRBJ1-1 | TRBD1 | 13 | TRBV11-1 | TGTGCCAGCAGCCCCGGGACAGACGGTGAAGCTTTCTTT | CASSPGTDGEAFF
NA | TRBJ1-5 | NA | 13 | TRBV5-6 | TGTGCCAGCAGCTTGGGGAGAAATCAGCCCCAGCATTTT | CASSLGRNQPQHF
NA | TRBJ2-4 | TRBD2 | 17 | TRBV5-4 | TGTGCCAGCAGTCTCGGACTAGCGGGAGATGGCAAAAACATTCAGTACTTC | CASSLGLAGDGKNIQYF
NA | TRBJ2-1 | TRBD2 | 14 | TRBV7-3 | TGTGCCAGCAGTCATAGCGGGGGAAAGAATGAGCAGTTCTTC | CASSHSGGKNEQFF
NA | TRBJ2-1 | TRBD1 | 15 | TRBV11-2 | TGTGCCAGCAGCTTCGCCAGGGGGCGTAAGAATGAGCAGTTCTTC | CASSFARGRKNEQFF
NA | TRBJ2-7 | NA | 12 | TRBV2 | TGTGCCAGCAGCGGCGGCCCATACGAGCAGTACTTC | CASSGGPYEQYF
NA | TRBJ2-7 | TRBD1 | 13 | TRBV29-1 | TGCAGCGTTGCTGGACAGGGGGTCTGGGAGCAGTACTTC | CSVAGQGVWEQYF
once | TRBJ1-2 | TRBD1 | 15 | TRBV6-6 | TGTGCCAGCAGTTACCCACAGGGGGCCGCATATGGCTACACCTTC | CASSYPQGAAYGYTF
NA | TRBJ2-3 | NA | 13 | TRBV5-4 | TGTGCCAGCAGCTCGCAGGGTACTGATACGCAGTATTTT | CASSSQGTDTQYF
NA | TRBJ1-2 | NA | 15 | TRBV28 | TGTGCCAGCAGTTTAAGGGCCTTATTGGGGAGTGGCTACACCTTC | CASSLRALLGSGYTF
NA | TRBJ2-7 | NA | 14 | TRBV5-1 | TGCGCCAGCAGCGAGTCAGGGTACTCCTACGAGCAGTACTTC | CASSESGYSYEQYF
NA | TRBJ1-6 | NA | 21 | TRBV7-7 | TGTGCTAGCAGCTTCCCCCGAATATCAGGTACAGTAGATTCCTATAATTCACCCCTCCACTTT | CASSFPRISGTVDSYNSPLHF
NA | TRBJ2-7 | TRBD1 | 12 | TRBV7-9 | TGTGCCAGCAGCTCCCCAGGGGGCGAGCAGTACTTC | CASSSPGGEQYF
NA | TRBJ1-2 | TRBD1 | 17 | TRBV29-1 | TGCAGCGTTGAAGTCTCTTTGACAGGGGGAGAAAACTATGGCTACACCTTC | CSVEVSLTGGENYGYTF
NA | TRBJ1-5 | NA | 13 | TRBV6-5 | TGTGCCAGCAGCCACGGAGGCAATCAGCCCCAGCATTTT | CASSHGGNQPQHF
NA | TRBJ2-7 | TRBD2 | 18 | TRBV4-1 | TGCGCCAGCAGCCAATTTAGGACTAGCGGGTCTTCTTTCTACGAGCAGTACTTC | CASSQFRTSGSSFYEQYF
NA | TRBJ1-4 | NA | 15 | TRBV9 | TGTGCCAGCAGTCCCGACAGTTACGGAAATGAAAAACTGTTTTTT | CASSPDSYGNEKLFF
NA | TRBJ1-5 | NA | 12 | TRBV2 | TGTGCCAGCGACACAGTCAATCAGCCCCAGCATTTT | CASDTVNQPQHF
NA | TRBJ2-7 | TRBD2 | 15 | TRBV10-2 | TGCGCCAGCAGTGGTACTAGCGGGAGTTCCTACGAGCAGTACTTC | CASSGTSGSSYEQYF
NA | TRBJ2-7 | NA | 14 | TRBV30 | TGTGCCTGGAGCGGGACTGAGAGCTCCTACGAGCAGTACTTC | CAWSGTESSYEQYF
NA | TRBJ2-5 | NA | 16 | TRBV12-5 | TGTGCTAGTGGTTTGGTATTGAGGGAATACCAAGAGACCCAGTACTTC | CASGLVLREYQETQYF
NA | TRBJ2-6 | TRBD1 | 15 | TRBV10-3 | TGTGCCACTTTCGACAGGGACTCTGGGGCCAACGTCCTGACTTTC | CATFDRDSGANVLTF